This entry is about one T cell receptor (beta chain). Its specificity is not known. These data come from a study of OX40 agonist ivuxolimab in advanced cancers. General study findings and limits: Certain nonresponders likewise exhibited a low normalized T-cell clonal expansion.

Some clones are missing from TCRdb's copy, which holds only in-frame ones; the method was immunoSEQ multiplex PCR. This repertoire shows 35,000 to 45,000 clones, roughly 90% found once; its top ten account for roughly 20%. The sample was CD4+ or CD8+ T cells sorted from blood, taken in a trial of the OX40 agonist ivuxolimab. This receptor was taken from an adult with an advanced solid tumor such as melanoma, head and neck, liver or kidney cancer.

CDR3 loop: CASSPATGGYEQYF. CDR3 nucleotide sequence: TGTGCCAGCAGTCCCGCGACAGGGGGCTACGAGCAGTACTTC. The chain links TRBV7-6 to TRBJ2-7; 9 nucleotides align to TRBD1. In germline, CDR1 is SGHVS, CDR2 FNYEAQ. The length of the CDR3 is 14 residues. J lost 3 bases, V lost 6 bases, and 6 bases had no gene match.